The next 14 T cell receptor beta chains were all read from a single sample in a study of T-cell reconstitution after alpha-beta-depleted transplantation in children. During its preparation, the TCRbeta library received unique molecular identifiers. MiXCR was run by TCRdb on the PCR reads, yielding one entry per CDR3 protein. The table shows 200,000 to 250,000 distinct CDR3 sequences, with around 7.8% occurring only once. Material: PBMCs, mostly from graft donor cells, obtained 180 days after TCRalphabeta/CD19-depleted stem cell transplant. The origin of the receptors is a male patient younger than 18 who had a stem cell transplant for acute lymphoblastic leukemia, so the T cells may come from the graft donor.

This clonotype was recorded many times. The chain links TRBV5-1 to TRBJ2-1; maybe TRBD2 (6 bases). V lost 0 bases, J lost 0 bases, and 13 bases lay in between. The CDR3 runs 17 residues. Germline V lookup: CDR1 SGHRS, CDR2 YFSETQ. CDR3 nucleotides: TGCGCCAGCAGCTTGGTCCAGACTAGAATCTCCTACAATGAGCAGTTCTTC. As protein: CASSLVQTRISYNEQFF.

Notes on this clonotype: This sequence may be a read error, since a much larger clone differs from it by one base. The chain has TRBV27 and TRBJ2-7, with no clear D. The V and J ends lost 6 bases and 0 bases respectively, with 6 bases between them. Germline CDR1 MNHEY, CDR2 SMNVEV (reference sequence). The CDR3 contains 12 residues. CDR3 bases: TGTGCCAGCAGGCAGAGCTCCTACGAGCAGTACTTC. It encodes CASRQSSYEQYF.

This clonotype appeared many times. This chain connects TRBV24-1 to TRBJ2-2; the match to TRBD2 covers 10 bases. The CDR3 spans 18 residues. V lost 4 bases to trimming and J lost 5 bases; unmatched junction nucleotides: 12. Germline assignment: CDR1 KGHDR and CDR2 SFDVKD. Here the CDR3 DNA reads TGTGCCACCAGTGACCAAACTAGCGGGACCGTTCGGACCGGGGAGCTGTTTTTT. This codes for CATSDQTSGTVRTGELFF.

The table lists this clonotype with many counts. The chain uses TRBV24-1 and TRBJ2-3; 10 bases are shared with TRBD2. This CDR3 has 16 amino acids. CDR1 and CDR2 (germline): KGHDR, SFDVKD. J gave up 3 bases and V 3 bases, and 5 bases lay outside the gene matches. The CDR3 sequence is CATSDAIAGGTDTQYF. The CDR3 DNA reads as TGTGCCACCAGTGATGCCATAGCGGGGGGTACAGATACGCAGTATTTT.

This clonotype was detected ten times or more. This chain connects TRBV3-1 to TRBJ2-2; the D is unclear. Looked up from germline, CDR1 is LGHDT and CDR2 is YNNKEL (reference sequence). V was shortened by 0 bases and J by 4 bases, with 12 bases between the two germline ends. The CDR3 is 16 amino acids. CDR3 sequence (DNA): TGTGCCAGCAGCCAAGAACGCCCCACCAGCACCGGGGAGCTGTTTTTT. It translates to CASSQERPTSTGELFF.

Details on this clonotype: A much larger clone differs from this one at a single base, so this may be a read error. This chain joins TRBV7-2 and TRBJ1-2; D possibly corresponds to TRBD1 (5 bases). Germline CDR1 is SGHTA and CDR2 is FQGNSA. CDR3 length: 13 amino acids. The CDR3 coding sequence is TGTGCCAGCAGCTTAGTTGACAGCTATCGCTACACCTTC. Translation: CASSLVDSYRYTF.

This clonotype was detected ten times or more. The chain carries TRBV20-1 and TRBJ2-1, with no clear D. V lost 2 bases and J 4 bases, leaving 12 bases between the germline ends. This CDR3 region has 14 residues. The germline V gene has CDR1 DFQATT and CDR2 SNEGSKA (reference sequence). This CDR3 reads CSARNAQVYNEQFF. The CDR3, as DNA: TGCAGTGCTAGAAACGCCCAGGTTTACAATGAGCAGTTCTTC.

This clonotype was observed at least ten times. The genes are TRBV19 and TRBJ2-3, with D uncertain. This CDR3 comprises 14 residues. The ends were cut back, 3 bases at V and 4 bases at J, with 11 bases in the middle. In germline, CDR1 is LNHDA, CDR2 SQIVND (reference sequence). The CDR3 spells CASSIRRGADTQYF. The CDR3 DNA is TGTGCCAGTAGTATTCGACGAGGTGCAGATACGCAGTATTTT.

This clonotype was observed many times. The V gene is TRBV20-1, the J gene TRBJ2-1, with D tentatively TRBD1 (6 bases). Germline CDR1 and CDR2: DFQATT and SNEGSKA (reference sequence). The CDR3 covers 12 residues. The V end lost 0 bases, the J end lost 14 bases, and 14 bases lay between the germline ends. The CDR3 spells CSARDAGVGEFF. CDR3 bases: TGCAGTGCTAGAGATGCAGGGGTTGGGGAGTTCTTC.

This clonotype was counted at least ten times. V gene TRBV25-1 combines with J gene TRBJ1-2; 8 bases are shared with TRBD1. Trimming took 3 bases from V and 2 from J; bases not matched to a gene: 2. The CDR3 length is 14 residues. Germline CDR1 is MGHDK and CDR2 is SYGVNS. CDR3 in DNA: TGTGCCAGCAGTGAGCAGGGGGCGAACTATGGCTACACCTTC. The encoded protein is CASSEQGANYGYTF.

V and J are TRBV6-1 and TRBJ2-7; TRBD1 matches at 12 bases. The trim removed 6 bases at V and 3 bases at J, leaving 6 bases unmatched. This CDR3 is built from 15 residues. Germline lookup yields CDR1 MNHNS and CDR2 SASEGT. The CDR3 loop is CASRPGTGGNYEQYF. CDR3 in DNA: TGTGCCAGCAGGCCCGGGACAGGGGGCAACTACGAGCAGTACTTC.

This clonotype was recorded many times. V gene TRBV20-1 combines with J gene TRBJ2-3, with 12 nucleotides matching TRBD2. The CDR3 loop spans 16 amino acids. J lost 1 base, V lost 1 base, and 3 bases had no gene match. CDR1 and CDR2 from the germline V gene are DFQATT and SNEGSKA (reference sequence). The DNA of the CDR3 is TGCAGTGCTAGAGTTGCTAGCGGGAGGGGCACAGATACGCAGTATTTT. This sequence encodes CSARVASGRGTDTQYF.

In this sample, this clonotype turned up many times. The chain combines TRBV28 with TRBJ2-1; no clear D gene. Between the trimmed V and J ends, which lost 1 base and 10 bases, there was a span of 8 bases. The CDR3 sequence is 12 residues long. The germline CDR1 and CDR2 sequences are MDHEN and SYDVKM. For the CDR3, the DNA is TGTGCCAGCAGTTTATCTGTCCGGGAGCAGTTCTTC. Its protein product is CASSLSVREQFF.

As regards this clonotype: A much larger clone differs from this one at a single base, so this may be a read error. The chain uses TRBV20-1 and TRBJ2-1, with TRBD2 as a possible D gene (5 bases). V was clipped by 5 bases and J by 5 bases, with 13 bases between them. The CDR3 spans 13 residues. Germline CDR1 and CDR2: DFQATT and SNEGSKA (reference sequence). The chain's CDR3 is CSASGETHNEQFF. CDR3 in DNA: TGCAGTGCTTCCGGGGAAACCCACAATGAGCAGTTCTTC.